The next 5 T cell receptor beta chains were all read from a single sample in a study of cytomegalovirus exposure and HLA in healthy donors. A multiplex PCR was run with 60 Vbeta primers and 13 Jbeta primers. Profiling relied on immunoSEQ multiplex PCR, and the TCRdb table lists in-frame clones only, not all of them. Of some 140,000 clones detected, 79% appear once; the ten largest clones hold roughly 6.8%. Sequencing input: PBMCs. These TCRs come from a man aged 40-50 years in good health and CMV-seropositive.

This chain uses TRBV5-4 with TRBJ2-4; no definite D call. The V end was cut by 2 bases, the J end by 5 bases, with 5 bases between. Germline values: CDR1 SGHNT, CDR2 YYREEE (reference sequence). The length of the CDR3 is 12 residues. The CDR3 here is CASSLGENIQYF. CDR3 nucleotides: TGTGCCAGCAGCTTAGGAGAAAACATTCAGTACTTC.

This clone was seen a few times. The J gene is TRBJ2-1, the V gene TRBV10-2, with TRBD2 identical over 7 bases. This CDR3 is built from 17 residues. The trim removed 7 bases at V and 6 bases at J, leaving 18 bases unmatched. Per the germline V gene, CDR1 is WSHSY and CDR2 is SAAADI. In DNA, the CDR3 is TGCGCCAGCACGACGGGGCATGAGCGGGGAAATGGCAATGAGCAGTTCTTC. Translation: CASTTGHERGNGNEQFF.

In its sample, this clone was seen once. This rearrangement joins TRBV9 to TRBJ2-7; D might be TRBD2 (6 bases). Germline CDR1 reads SGDLS; CDR2 reads YYNGEE. The germline V and J ends were trimmed by 3 bases and 0 bases, with 13 bases remaining between them. The CDR3 runs 15 residues. This CDR3 reads CASSEGTLSSYEQYF. The CDR3 DNA sequence: TGTGCCAGCAGCGAGGGGACTCTTAGCTCCTACGAGCAGTACTTC.

V is TRBV29-1 and J is TRBJ2-3, with a possible D match to TRBD1 (6 bases). The CDR3 has 13 residues. Trimming cost V 4 bases and J 2 bases, with 10 bases left between them. Looked up from germline, CDR1 is SQVTM and CDR2 is ANQGSEA. The CDR3 loop reads CSVAGHFTDTQYF. In nucleotides, the CDR3 is TGCAGCGTTGCGGGACACTTCACAGATACGCAGTATTTT.

The chain recombines TRBV6-5 with TRBJ2-1; D might be TRBD1 (6 bases). Trimming removed 6 bases from V and 4 bases from J, with 10 bases in between. Germline V gene data show CDR1 as MNHEY and CDR2 as SVGAGI. This CDR3 is built from 13 residues. As DNA, the CDR3 is TGTGCCAGCAGCCCCGGACAGTACAATGAGCAGTTCTTC. This encodes CASSPGQYNEQFF.